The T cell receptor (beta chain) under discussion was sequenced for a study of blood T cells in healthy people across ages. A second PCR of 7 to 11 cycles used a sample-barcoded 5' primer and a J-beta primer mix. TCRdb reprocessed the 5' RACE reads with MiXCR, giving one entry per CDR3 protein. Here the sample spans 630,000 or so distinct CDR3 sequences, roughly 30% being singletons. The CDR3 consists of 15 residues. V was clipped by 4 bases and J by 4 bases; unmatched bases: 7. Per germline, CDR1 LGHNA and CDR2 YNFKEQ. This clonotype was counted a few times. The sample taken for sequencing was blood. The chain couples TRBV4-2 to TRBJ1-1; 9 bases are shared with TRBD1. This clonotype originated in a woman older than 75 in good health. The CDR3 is CASSRDRGTGTEAFF. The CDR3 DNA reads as TGTGCCAGCAGCCGAGACAGGGGGACAGGCACTGAAGCTTTCTTT.